This passage covers 21 T cell receptor beta chains from one sample sequenced in a study of a mutant IDH1 vaccine in newly diagnosed glioma. As to time point: baseline, week 1 (first vaccination visit). Described treatment: pre-vaccination baseline after standard-of-care therapy. TCRdb keeps only in-frame clones here, not all; method: immunoSEQ multiplex PCR. Among tens of thousands of clones, 80% to 90% were seen once, and the ten largest hold around 5%. The sample here was PBMCs, taken from a glioma patient treated with radiotherapy, temozolomide or both. The receptor source for this set is a woman aged 40 to 50 with glioma.

This clone appeared a single time. The V gene is TRBV7-8, the J gene TRBJ1-1; TRBD1 is a possible D gene (6 bases). V lost 2 bases and J lost 5, with 12 bases in between. The CDR3 covers 14 residues. Germline values: CDR1 SGHVS, CDR2 FQNEAQ. The CDR3 DNA reads as TGTGCCAGCAGCTTACGGCCAGGGGCAACTGAAGCTTTCTTT. Its translation: CASSLRPGATEAFF.

The V gene is TRBV5-1, the J gene TRBJ2-7; 8 bases are a match to TRBD1. Losses at the gene ends were 4 bases for V and 2 bases for J; bases not matched to a gene: 8. Germline CDR1 is SGHRS and CDR2 is YFSETQ. The CDR3 is 15 residues long. CDR3 coding DNA: TGCGCCAGCAGCGATCGGACAGGGAATACCTACGAGCAGTACTTC. Encoded protein: CASSDRTGNTYEQYF.

This clone came up once. The CDR3 coding sequence is TGCGCCAGCAGCCAGACCGGGACTAGGGGAAATGAGCAGTTCTTC. It translates to CASSQTGTRGNEQFF. The V gene is TRBV4-1, the J gene TRBJ2-1, with TRBD2 matching over 8 bases. The germline V gene encodes CDR1 MGHRA and CDR2 YSYEKL. CDR3 length: 15 residues. V lost 3 bases, J lost 7 bases, and 8 bases stayed unmatched.

The V call is TRBV27, the J call TRBJ1-5; possible D gene TRBD1, 5 bases. Germline assignment: CDR1 MNHEY and CDR2 SMNVEV (reference sequence). The CDR3 extends over 14 amino acids. Between the trimmed V and J ends, which lost 6 bases and 6 bases, there was a span of 15 bases. CDR3 region: CASSPRATVQPQHF. CDR3 bases: TGTGCCAGCAGCCCCAGGGCGACTGTTCAGCCCCAGCATTTT.

The chain employs TRBV7-9 and TRBJ1-1, with D uncertain. The ends were cut back, 4 bases at V and 5 bases at J, with 5 bases in the middle. Germline CDR1 reads SEHNR; CDR2 reads FQNEAQ (reference sequence). The CDR3 totals 11 residues. This CDR3 reads CASSWRTEAFF. DNA for the CDR3: TGTGCCAGCAGCTGGAGGACTGAAGCTTTCTTT.

The chain employs TRBV9 and TRBJ2-1; D possibly corresponds to TRBD2 (6 bases). This CDR3 region has 13 residues. Germline values: CDR1 SGDLS, CDR2 YYNGEE. V lost 0 bases, J lost 10 bases, and 11 bases lay in between. CDR3 nucleotide sequence: TGTGCCAGCAGCGTAGAGGAGGGCGTGGAGCAGTTCTTC. It specifies CASSVEEGVEQFF.

V gene TRBV10-3 combines with J gene TRBJ1-5, with 8 bases that match TRBD1. The germline V gene has CDR1 ENHRY and CDR2 SYGVKD. J gave up 6 bases and V 0 bases, and 10 bases lay outside the gene matches. CDR3 length equals 17 residues. The chain's CDR3 is CAISESAGQGAIQPQHF. In DNA form, the CDR3 reads TGTGCCATCAGTGAGTCGGCTGGGCAGGGGGCGATTCAGCCCCAGCATTTT.

The V and J genes are TRBV29-1 and TRBJ2-3; 7 nucleotides align to TRBD2. V gave up 5 bases and J gave up 4 bases; unmatched junction bases: 18. The CDR3 has 17 residues. Germline V gene lookup returns CDR1 SQVTM and CDR2 ANQGSEA. CDR3 nucleotides: TGCAGCGTTTTTCCATTACTAGCGCCTTTACCCCCAGATACGCAGTATTTT. Translating it yields CSVFPLLAPLPPDTQYF.

The V call is TRBV15, the J call TRBJ1-4; TRBD1 aligns across 8 bases. The CDR3 contains 15 residues. The V and J ends lost 4 bases and 2 bases, in that order; junction bases with no gene match: 3. Germline V gene data show CDR1 as LNHNV and CDR2 as YYDKDF (reference sequence). This CDR3 is CATSITGGTNEKLFF. Written as DNA, the CDR3 is TGTGCCACCAGCATAACAGGGGGGACTAATGAAAAACTGTTTTTT.

This chain joins TRBV6-6 and TRBJ2-2, with a possible D match to TRBD2 (6 bases). Germline loops: CDR1 MNHNY, CDR2 SVGAGI (reference sequence). The CDR3 totals 16 residues. V dropped 0 bases and J dropped 4 bases, with 12 bases sitting between them. The CDR3 region is CASSYSRDLPTGELFF. The CDR3 DNA sequence: TGTGCCAGCAGTTACTCGAGGGACTTACCCACCGGGGAGCTGTTTTTT.

The chain links TRBV5-1 to TRBJ2-6; D might be TRBD1 or TRBD2, each matching 5 bases. The CDR3 is made up of 17 amino acids. Looked up from germline, CDR1 is SGHRS and CDR2 is YFSETQ. V gave up 7 bases and J gave up 2 bases, with 19 bases separating them. The CDR3 spells CASGDARYWTGANVLTF. The CDR3 bases are TGCGCCAGCGGGGACGCCCGATATTGGACTGGGGCCAACGTCCTGACTTTC. Variable domain in full (rest from reference TRBV5-1 and TRBJ2-6): KAGVTQTPRYLIKTRGQQVTLSCSPISGHRSVSWYQQTPGQGLQFLFEYFSETQRNKGNFPGRFSGRQFSNSRSEMNVSTLELGDSALYLCASGDARYWTGANVLTFGAGSRLTVL.

The chain carries TRBV19 and TRBJ2-2; the match to TRBD1 covers 8 bases. The J segment lost 9 bases and the V segment lost 7 bases, leaving 16 bases of the junction unmatched. Germline CDR1 and CDR2: LNHDA and SQIVND (reference sequence). This CDR3 has 16 amino acids. CDR3 protein: CASTPGSGGVRRELFF. CDR3 bases: TGTGCCAGTACCCCGGGTTCAGGGGGCGTGCGGCGGGAGCTGTTTTTT.

The chain combines TRBV7-2 with TRBJ2-2; D is ambiguous. The CDR3 loop spans 14 amino acids. CDR1 and CDR2 (germline): SGHTA, FQGNSA. V shed 2 bases and J shed 1 base, with 5 bases lying between them. CDR3 in amino acids: CASSLTGNTGELFF. In DNA, the CDR3 is TGTGCCAGCAGCTTAACGGGGAACACCGGGGAGCTGTTTTTT.

The chain recombines TRBV6-1 with TRBJ2-5; TRBD1 aligns across 11 bases. The junction had 4 bases not matched to a gene; V was cut back by 8 bases and J by 5 bases. Germline CDR1 is MNHNS and CDR2 is SASEGT. The CDR3 spans 13 residues. Written as DNA, the CDR3 is TGTGCCAGCGGACAGGGGGCGCTGGAGACCCAGTACTTC. This gives the protein CASGQGALETQYF.

The rearrangement links TRBV18 to TRBJ2-7; D is possibly TRBD2 (5 bases). V lost 5 bases to trimming and J lost 2 bases, with 13 bases between them. This CDR3 is built from 14 residues. Germline V CDR1 and CDR2: KGHSH, LQKENI. The CDR3 reads CASSVGPGAYEQYF. CDR3 DNA sequence: TGTGCCAGCTCAGTCGGACCCGGGGCCTACGAGCAGTACTTC.

This chain's CDR3 is CASSPRTVNEKLFF. CDR3 coding DNA: TGTGCCAGCTCACCACGGACAGTTAATGAAAAACTGTTTTTT. The chain combines TRBV18 with TRBJ1-4; D perhaps matches TRBD1 (6 bases). CDR3 length equals 14 residues. V shed 1 base and J shed 4 bases, with 7 bases lying between them. The germline V gene encodes CDR1 KGHSH and CDR2 LQKENI.

The chain employs TRBV5-1 and TRBJ1-5, with 7 positions matching TRBD1. The junction had 7 bases not matched to a gene; V was cut back by 0 bases and J by 7 bases. This CDR3 comprises 15 residues. Germline CDR1 SGHRS, CDR2 YFSETQ. The CDR3 spells CASSLDAEQGQPQHF. In nucleotides, the CDR3 is TGCGCCAGCAGCTTGGATGCGGAACAGGGGCAGCCCCAGCATTTT. The complete variable domain, with remaining parts taken from reference TRBV5-1 and TRBJ1-5, reads KAGVTQTPRYLIKTRGQQVTLSCSPISGHRSVSWYQQTPGQGLQFLFEYFSETQRNKGNFPGRFSGRQFSNSRSEMNVSTLELGDSALYLCASSLDAEQGQPQHFGDGTRLSIL.

The rearrangement links TRBV2 to TRBJ2-3; D remains unclear. Germline values: CDR1 SNHLY, CDR2 FYNNEI. Deletions cut 2 bases from V and 2 bases from J, with 11 bases between. The CDR3 is 15 residues long. Written as DNA, the CDR3 is TGTGCCAGCAGTGAACTACTAAATCCCACAGATACGCAGTATTTT. Protein: CASSELLNPTDTQYF.

This sequence joins TRBV30 and TRBJ2-5; 8 bases align to TRBD1. Germline V gives CDR1 GTSNPN, CDR2 SVGIG (reference sequence). Trimming at V came to 3 bases and at J to 4 bases, leaving 4 bases not matched to a gene. This CDR3 is 13 amino acids long. CDR3 residues: CAWSRGLRETQYF. The CDR3 bases are TGTGCCTGGAGCAGGGGGCTAAGAGAGACCCAGTACTTC.

The chain uses TRBV11-2 and TRBJ1-5; possible D gene TRBD1, 5 bases. The CDR3 has 15 residues. CDR1 and CDR2 (germline): SGHAT, FQNNGV. Trimming stripped 5 bases from V and 0 bases from J, with 11 bases between. The CDR3 nucleotides read TGTGCCAGCAGCCCTACCGGGGGTAGCAATCAGCCCCAGCATTTT. Translating gives CASSPTGGSNQPQHF.

This sequence joins TRBV2 and TRBJ1-5, with D tentatively TRBD1 (6 bases). Germline CDR1 and CDR2: SNHLY and FYNNEI. The CDR3 contains 13 residues. V lost 7 bases and J lost 5, with 12 bases in between. CDR3 nucleotides: TGTGCCAGCATGGCCCACAGGGATCAGCCCCAGCATTTT. Its translation is CASMAHRDQPQHF.